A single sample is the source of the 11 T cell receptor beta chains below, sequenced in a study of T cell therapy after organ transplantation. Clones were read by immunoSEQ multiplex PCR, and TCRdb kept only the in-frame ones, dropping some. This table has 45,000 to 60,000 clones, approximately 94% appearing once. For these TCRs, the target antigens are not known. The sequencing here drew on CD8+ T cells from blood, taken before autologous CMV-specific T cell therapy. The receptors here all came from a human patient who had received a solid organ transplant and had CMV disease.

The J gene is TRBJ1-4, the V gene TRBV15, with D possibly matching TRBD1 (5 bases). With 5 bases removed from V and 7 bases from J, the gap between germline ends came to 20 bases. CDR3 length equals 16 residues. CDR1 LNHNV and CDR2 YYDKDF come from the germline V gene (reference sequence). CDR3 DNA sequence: TGTGCCACCAGCGTGGGCAGGGTCATGGCATTTGAAAAACTGTTTTTT. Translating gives CATSVGRVMAFEKLFF.

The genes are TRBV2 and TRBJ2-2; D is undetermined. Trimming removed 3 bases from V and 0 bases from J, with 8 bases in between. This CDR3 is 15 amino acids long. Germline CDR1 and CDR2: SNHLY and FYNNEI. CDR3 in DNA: TGTGCCAGCAGTGATGCTGGGGCGAACACCGGGGAGCTGTTTTTT. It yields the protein CASSDAGANTGELFF.

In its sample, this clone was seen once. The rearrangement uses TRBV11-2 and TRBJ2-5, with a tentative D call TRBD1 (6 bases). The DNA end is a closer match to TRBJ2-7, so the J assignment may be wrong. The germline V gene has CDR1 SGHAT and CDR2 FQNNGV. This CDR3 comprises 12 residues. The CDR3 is CASSPQGVEQYF. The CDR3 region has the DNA TGTGCCAGCAGCCCACAGGGTGTCGAGCAGTACTTC.

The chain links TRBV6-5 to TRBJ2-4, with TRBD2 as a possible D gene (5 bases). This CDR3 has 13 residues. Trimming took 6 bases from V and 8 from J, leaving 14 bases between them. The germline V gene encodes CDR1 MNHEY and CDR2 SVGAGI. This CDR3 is CASSQGLGDIQYF. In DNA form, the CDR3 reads TGTGCCAGCAGCCAAGGACTTGGAGACATTCAGTACTTC.

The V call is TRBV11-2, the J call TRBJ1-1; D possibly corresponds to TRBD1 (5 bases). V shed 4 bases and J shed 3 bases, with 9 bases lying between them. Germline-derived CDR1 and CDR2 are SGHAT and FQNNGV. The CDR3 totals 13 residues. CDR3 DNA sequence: TGTGCCAGCAGCTGGTCAGGGCACACTGAAGCTTTCTTT. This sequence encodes CASSWSGHTEAFF.

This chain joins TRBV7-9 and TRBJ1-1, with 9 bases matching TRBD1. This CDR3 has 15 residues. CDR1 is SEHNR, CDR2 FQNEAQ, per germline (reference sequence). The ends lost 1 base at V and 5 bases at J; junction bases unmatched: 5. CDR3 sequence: CASSLGDRERTEAFF. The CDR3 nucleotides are TGTGCCAGCAGCTTAGGGGACAGGGAAAGAACTGAAGCTTTCTTT.

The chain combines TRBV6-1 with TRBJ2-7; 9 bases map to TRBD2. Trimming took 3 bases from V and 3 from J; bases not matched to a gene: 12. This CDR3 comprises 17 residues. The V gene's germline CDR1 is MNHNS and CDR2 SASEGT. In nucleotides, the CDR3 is TGTGCCAGCAGTGACCTGGGTAGCGGGGGCCCAGGCTACGAGCAGTACTTC. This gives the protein CASSDLGSGGPGYEQYF.

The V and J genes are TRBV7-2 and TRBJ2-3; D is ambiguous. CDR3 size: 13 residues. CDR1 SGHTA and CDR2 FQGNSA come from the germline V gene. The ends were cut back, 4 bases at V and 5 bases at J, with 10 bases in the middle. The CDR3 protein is CASSSHLIDTQYF. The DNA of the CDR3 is TGTGCCAGCAGCTCCCATCTCATAGATACGCAGTATTTT.

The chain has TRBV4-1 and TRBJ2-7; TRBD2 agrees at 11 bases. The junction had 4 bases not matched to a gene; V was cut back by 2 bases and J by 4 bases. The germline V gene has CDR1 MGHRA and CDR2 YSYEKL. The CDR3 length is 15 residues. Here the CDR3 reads CASSQIAGGRYEQYF. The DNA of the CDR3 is TGCGCCAGCAGCCAAATAGCGGGAGGGCGGTACGAGCAGTACTTC.

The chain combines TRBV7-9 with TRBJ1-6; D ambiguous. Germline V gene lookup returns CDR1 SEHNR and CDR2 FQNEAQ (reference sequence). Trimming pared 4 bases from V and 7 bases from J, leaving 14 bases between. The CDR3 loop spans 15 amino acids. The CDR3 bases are TGTGCCAGCAGCTCCGGTCCTTCCATCAATTCACCCCTCCACTTT. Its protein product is CASSSGPSINSPLHF.

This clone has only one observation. The CDR3 sequence: CAWSVGPNTEAFF. The CDR3 DNA reads TGTGCCTGGAGTGTTGGCCCGAACACTGAAGCTTTCTTT. J is TRBJ1-1 and V is TRBV30; D gene unclear. CDR1 is GTSNPN and CDR2 is SVGIG in the germline V gene (reference sequence). The CDR3 runs to 13 residues. With 0 bases removed from V and 1 base from J, the gap between germline ends came to 6 bases.